The next 20 T cell receptor beta chains were all read from a single sample in a study of T cells in Graves' hyperthyroidism and ophthalmopathy. What was amplified from RNA transcripts were TCR beta CDR3 regions. With the HTBI primer set, the TCR CDR3 went through a first round of RT-PCR. TCRdb re-analysed the multiplex PCR reads in MiXCR, keeping a single row per CDR3 protein. The table records about 350,000 distinct CDR3 sequences, nearly 15% of them present only once. The specimen was blood. The receptor set was obtained from a woman aged 55-70 years with Graves' ophthalmopathy.

This clonotype was observed a handful of times. The chain has TRBV29-1 and TRBJ2-1, with TRBD1 identical over 12 bases. Germline CDR1 and CDR2: SQVTM and ANQGSEA. V was pared by 7 bases and J by 5 bases, with 12 bases of the junction left unmatched. CDR3 length: 16 amino acids. CDR3 nucleotides: TGCAGCGGGGGGGGGGGGACAGGGGGCGCACACAATGAGCAGTTCTTC. Amino acids: CSGGGGTGGAHNEQFF.

In its sample, this clonotype was seen many times. The rearrangement uses TRBV12-3 or TRBV12-4 and TRBJ2-2; tentative D call: TRBD2 (7 bases). The CDR3 extends over 15 amino acids. The V and J ends lost 3 bases and 4 bases respectively, with 12 bases between them. CDR3 sequence reads: CASSFGGQGTGELFF. In DNA, the CDR3 is TGTGCCAGCAGTTTCGGGGGGCAGGGCACCGGGGAGCTGTTTTTT.

This clonotype was detected ten times or more. This chain connects TRBV12-3 or TRBV12-4 to TRBJ2-1, with D perhaps TRBD2 (6 bases). This CDR3 has 15 residues. Trimming took 3 bases from V and 5 from J, leaving 14 bases between them. CDR3 nucleotide sequence: TGTGCCAGCAGTTTTAGCGGCCATGGCAACAATGAGCAGTTCTTC. Protein sequence: CASSFSGHGNNEQFF.

This clonotype was seen repeatedly, ten times or more. The chain combines TRBV5-1 with TRBJ2-3; no clear D. Germline CDR1 and CDR2: SGHRS and YFSETQ. Deletions cut 0 bases from V and 5 bases from J, with 10 bases between. CDR3 length: 14 residues. The CDR3 DNA sequence: TGCGCCAGCAGCTTGGATTATAGTGTAGATACGCAGTATTTT. It encodes CASSLDYSVDTQYF.

This clonotype was seen once. The rearrangement links TRBV5-1 to TRBJ2-3; 8 nucleotides match TRBD2. Trimming at V came to 4 bases and at J to 8 bases, leaving 21 bases not matched to a gene. Germline V gene data show CDR1 as SGHRS and CDR2 as YFSETQ. The CDR3 spans 18 residues. The CDR3 DNA reads TGCGCCAGCAGCCTAGGATGGCGGGAGGCCTCCCCCGCGGGTACGCAGTATTTT. Translation gives CASSLGWREASPAGTQYF. Combining the CDR3 with reference TRBV5-1 and TRBJ2-3 gives the whole variable domain KAGVTQTPRYLIKTRGQQVTLSCSPISGHRSVSWYQQTPGQGLQFLFEYFSETQRNKGNFPGRFSGRQFSNSRSEMNVSTLELGDSALYLCASSLGWREASPAGTQYFGPGTRLTVL.

This clonotype appeared many times. The chain carries TRBV3-1 and TRBJ2-5; D tentatively fits TRBD1 or TRBD2 (5 bases each). This CDR3 has 16 amino acids. Germline-derived CDR1 and CDR2 are LGHDT and YNNKEL (reference sequence). Trimming stripped 4 bases from V and 1 base from J, with 16 bases between. This chain's CDR3 is CASSLRVQGRQETQYF. For the CDR3, the DNA is TGTGCCAGCAGCCTAAGGGTCCAGGGACGCCAAGAGACCCAGTACTTC.

V usage is TRBV6-1 and J usage is TRBJ2-2; D may be TRBD2 (6 bases). CDR1 is MNHNS, CDR2 SASEGT, per germline. This CDR3 has 14 residues. V was cut by 6 bases and J by 2 bases, with 10 bases left in between. The CDR3 loop is CASRLAENTGELFF. The CDR3 DNA reads TGTGCCAGCAGATTAGCGGAAAACACCGGGGAGCTGTTTTTT.

The sample holds many counts of this clonotype. The genes are TRBV7-2 and TRBJ1-6, with D maybe TRBD1 (5 bases). CDR1 and CDR2 from the germline V gene are SGHTA and FQGNSA. The germline V and J ends were trimmed by 3 bases and 10 bases, with 19 bases remaining between them. The CDR3 spans 16 residues. This chain's CDR3 is CASSFYPGTHGSPLHF. CDR3 nucleotide sequence: TGTGCCAGCAGCTTTTACCCCGGGACCCACGGGTCACCCCTCCACTTT.

This chain uses TRBV28 with TRBJ2-2; TRBD1 is a possible D gene (5 bases). The germline V gene encodes CDR1 MDHEN and CDR2 SYDVKM. The V gene lost 1 base and the J gene lost 7 bases, with 10 bases spanning the gap. The CDR3 extends over 14 amino acids. The CDR3 DNA reads TGTGCCAGCAGTTTATCTGGGGCGAGCGGGGAGCTGTTTTTT. Encoded protein: CASSLSGASGELFF.

This clonotype was observed many times. The V and J genes are TRBV27 and TRBJ2-7, with D perhaps matching TRBD1 or TRBD2 (6 bases each). Trimming left V 1 base short and J 2 bases short, with 12 bases between. CDR1 is MNHEY and CDR2 is SMNVEV in the germline V gene (reference sequence). The CDR3 is made up of 15 amino acids. CDR3 amino acids: CASSLWSGGPYEQYF. CDR3 sequence (DNA): TGTGCCAGCAGTTTATGGTCCGGGGGCCCCTACGAGCAGTACTTC.

This chain uses TRBV6-1 with TRBJ1-1; D is unresolved. Trimming took 5 bases from V and 2 from J, leaving 6 bases between them. Per germline, CDR1 MNHNS and CDR2 SASEGT. The CDR3 spans 12 residues. The CDR3 reads CASSPHNTEAFF. Written as DNA, the CDR3 is TGTGCCAGCAGTCCCCATAACACTGAAGCTTTCTTT.

The chain employs TRBV28 and TRBJ1-2; 7 bases map to TRBD1. Germline assignment: CDR1 MDHEN and CDR2 SYDVKM. This CDR3 spans 12 amino acids. CDR3 loop: CATGTANYGYTF. CDR3 in DNA: TGTGCGACCGGGACAGCTAACTATGGCTACACCTTC.

This clonotype has ten or more counts. This chain joins TRBV5-1 and TRBJ1-1; perhaps TRBD1 as D (5 bases). The CDR3 sequence is 15 residues long. Per germline, CDR1 SGHRS and CDR2 YFSETQ. Trimming stripped 0 bases from V and 3 bases from J, with 12 bases between. This chain's CDR3 is CASSLEKGGDTEAFF. For the CDR3, the DNA is TGCGCCAGCAGCTTGGAAAAGGGAGGGGACACTGAAGCTTTCTTT.

As DNA, the CDR3 is TGTGCCAGCAGTCGTCTCGGGGGGCGCACTGAAGCTTTCTTT. Residues: CASSRLGGRTEAFF. This chain joins TRBV28 and TRBJ1-1; possibly TRBD1 for D (6 bases). Germline CDR1 and CDR2: MDHEN and SYDVKM. The CDR3 consists of 14 residues. Trimming removed 5 bases at V and 4 bases at J, with 14 bases between.

This clonotype has just a few counts. CDR3 coding DNA: TGTGCCAGCAAATTGAGCGGAGCCAACACAGATACGCAGTATTTT. This translates into CASKLSGANTDTQYF. V gene TRBV6-2 or TRBV6-3 combines with J gene TRBJ2-3; D may be TRBD2 (5 bases). Trimming took off 7 bases at V and 2 bases at J, with 16 bases between the two ends. This CDR3 has 15 amino acids. Germline CDR1 and CDR2: MNHEY and SVGEGT.

J is TRBJ1-2 and V is TRBV5-1, with D possibly TRBD1 on 6 matching bases. In germline, CDR1 is SGHRS, CDR2 YFSETQ. This CDR3 contains 14 residues. The ends were cut back, 4 bases at V and 7 bases at J, with 17 bases in the middle. CDR3 residues: CASSPMSGGVGYTF. CDR3 bases: TGCGCCAGCAGCCCGATGTCCGGGGGCGTTGGCTACACCTTC.

This clonotype was recorded a few times. The chain uses TRBV4-1 and TRBJ2-3; D perhaps matches TRBD1 (6 bases). V shed 2 bases and J shed 2 bases, with 17 bases lying between them. The CDR3 runs to 17 residues. CDR1 and CDR2 from the germline V gene are MGHRA and YSYEKL. CDR3 DNA sequence: TGCGCCAGCAGCCAAAACAAACAGGGAACCCCCACAGATACGCAGTATTTT. It encodes CASSQNKQGTPTDTQYF.

This clonotype was seen a handful of times. A clone one base away is much larger, so this may be a read error. The V and J genes are TRBV7-2 and TRBJ2-2; perhaps TRBD2 as D (5 bases). The CDR3 is 13 amino acids. Germline V gene sequence: CDR1 SGHTA, CDR2 FQGNSA. The CDR3 sequence: CACSLLGTGELFF. The CDR3 region has the DNA TGTGCCTGCAGCCTACTAGGTACCGGGGAGCTGTTTTTT.

This clonotype was counted at least ten times. The V and J genes are TRBV20-1 and TRBJ2-5; 7 bases fit TRBD2. CDR3 length: 14 amino acids. Germline CDR1 is DFQATT and CDR2 is SNEGSKA (reference sequence). V was clipped by 3 bases and J by 2 bases; unmatched bases: 6. This CDR3 is CSASLSGRQETQYF. The CDR3 region has the DNA TGCAGTGCTAGCCTCTCCGGGAGGCAAGAGACCCAGTACTTC.

This clonotype showed up many times. This sequence joins TRBV28 and TRBJ2-2, with D uncertain. V shed 6 bases and J shed 2 bases, with 7 bases lying between them. The CDR3 loop spans 13 amino acids. Germline V gene sequence: CDR1 MDHEN, CDR2 SYDVKM. CDR3 sequence (DNA): TGTGCCAGCAGCTCCCACAACACCGGGGAGCTGTTTTTT. Protein product: CASSSHNTGELFF. Full variable domain (outside the CDR3, taken from reference TRBV28 and TRBJ2-2): DVKVTQSSRYLVKRTGEKVFLECVQDMDHENMFWYRQDPGLGLRLIYFSYDVKMKEKGDIPEGYSVSREKKERFSLILESASTNQTSMYLCASSSHNTGELFFGEGSRLTVL.